This T cell receptor beta chain was obtained from a study of vaccination effects on CD4 cells after COVID-19. ViraFEST expansion of antigen-specific CD4+ T cells with viral peptide pools preceded sequencing. Cells that had been cultured for ten to eleven days were the source of isolated CD4+ T cells. Negative nucleocapsid antibody tests before and after vaccination confirmed no previous SARS-CoV-2 infection. The CDR3 consists of 15 residues. The germline V gene encodes CDR1 MNHNY and CDR2 SVGAGI (reference sequence). Germline trimming cut 2 bases from V and 8 bases from J; bases unmatched to any gene: 8. Some clones are missing from TCRdb's copy, which holds only in-frame ones; the method was immunoSEQ multiplex PCR. The repertoire holds about 23,000 clones, with 68% as singletons. Notes on this clone: Antigen unknown.

The starting material was CD4+ T cells from PBMCs cultured with HCoV-NL63 spike peptides, obtained before COVID-19 vaccination. The chain uses TRBV6-6 and TRBJ1-2; 10 bases are shared with TRBD1. This clonotype originated in a human donor who received a COVID-19 vaccine. CDR3 residues: CASSYVRQGAEGYTF. The DNA of the CDR3 is TGTGCCAGCAGTTACGTTAGACAGGGGGCTGAAGGCTACACCTTC.